The 16 T cell receptor beta chains listed next were all sequenced from one sample in a study of blood T cell repertoires in COVID-19. The table came from immunoSEQ multiplex PCR; TCRdb's copy has only in-frame clones and leaves some out. The sample shows roughly 380,000 clones, less than 85% of them seen only once. Sequenced sample: peripheral blood. These receptors were obtained from a woman under 30 with acute or convalescent COVID-19.

The sample holds a few counts of this clone. This sequence joins TRBV5-1 and TRBJ2-2; 8 bases agree with TRBD1. V dropped 2 bases and J dropped 5; count of bases not matched to a gene: 2. CDR1 is SGHRS and CDR2 is YFSETQ in the germline V gene. The CDR3 runs 14 residues. The CDR3 DNA sequence: TGCGCCAGCAGCTTCCACAGGGGGACCGGGGAGCTGTTTTTT. It yields the protein CASSFHRGTGELFF.

This chain connects TRBV30 to TRBJ1-6; no firm D call. This CDR3 is 11 amino acids long. Germline loops: CDR1 GTSNPN, CDR2 SVGIG (reference sequence). Trimming took 0 bases from V and 15 from J, leaving 9 bases between them. DNA for the CDR3: TGTGCCTGGAGTGTGGGCGGACTCCTCCACTTT. Amino acids: CAWSVGGLLHF. Together with reference TRBV30 and TRBJ1-6, the CDR3 gives the full variable domain: SQTIHQWPATLVQPVGSPLSLECTVEGTSNPNLYWYRQAAGRGLQLLFYSVGIGQISSEVPQNLSASRPQDRQFILSSKKLLLSDSGFYLCAWSVGGLLHFGNGTRLTVT.

V and J are TRBV5-4 and TRBJ2-5, with a weak D call TRBD2 (6 bases). This CDR3 is built from 14 residues. Trimming removed 4 bases from V and 4 bases from J, with 14 bases in between. Germline V gene data show CDR1 as SGHNT and CDR2 as YYREEE (reference sequence). DNA of the CDR3: TGTGCCAGCAGCCTAAGGGACTCTCCAGAGACCCAGTACTTC. Translated, it gives CASSLRDSPETQYF.

The chain combines TRBV9 with TRBJ2-7; 13 nucleotides align to TRBD2. Germline loops: CDR1 SGDLS, CDR2 YYNGEE. The CDR3 totals 14 residues. Trimming at V came to 2 bases and at J to 5 bases, leaving 1 base not matched to a gene. As DNA, the CDR3 is TGTGCCAGCAGCGTCGGACTAGCGGGAGACGAGCAGTACTTC. Translation: CASSVGLAGDEQYF.

In this sample, this clone turned up once. The chain joins TRBV28 to TRBJ2-1; weak D call: TRBD2 (6 bases). Germline CDR1 MDHEN, CDR2 SYDVKM. This CDR3 region has 16 residues. V gave up 6 bases and J gave up 1 base, with 16 bases separating them. The chain's CDR3 is CASSPTVGGSYNEQFF. CDR3 sequence (DNA): TGTGCCAGCAGCCCCACCGTGGGGGGATCCTACAATGAGCAGTTCTTC.

The J gene is TRBJ1-5, the V gene TRBV5-7; 8 bases are a match to TRBD1. TRBV5-7 is recorded as an ORF, its role being uncertain. This CDR3 comprises 17 residues. V was pared by 4 bases and J by 3 bases, with 12 bases of the junction left unmatched. The CDR3 loop is CASSLKPTGASNQPQHF. The CDR3 DNA sequence: TGTGCCAGCAGCCTGAAACCGACAGGGGCGTCCAATCAGCCCCAGCATTTT.

The genes are TRBV30 and TRBJ1-4; a weak D match, TRBD1 (5 bases). Germline CDR1 is GTSNPN and CDR2 is SVGIG (reference sequence). V was cut by 3 bases and J by 7 bases, with 21 bases left in between. The CDR3 covers 16 residues. CDR3 loop: CAWSPTRAGRLEKLFF. The CDR3 DNA reads as TGTGCCTGGAGCCCGACGCGAGCGGGGCGCCTTGAAAAACTGTTTTTT.

V is TRBV6-6 and J is TRBJ1-1; TRBD1 matches 9 bases. The V gene end was trimmed by 2 bases and the J gene end by 5 bases; junction bases not matched to a gene: 6. Germline V gives CDR1 MNHNY, CDR2 SVGAGI (reference sequence). The CDR3 is made up of 15 amino acids. The CDR3 bases are TGTGCCAGCAGTTACGCGGGCGACAGGGGGACTGAAGCTTTCTTT. Encoded protein: CASSYAGDRGTEAFF.

The chain combines TRBV6-5 with TRBJ2-1, with 11 bases identical to TRBD2. This CDR3 spans 14 amino acids. The germline CDR1 and CDR2 sequences are MNHEY and SVGAGI. The ends lost 6 bases at V and 9 bases at J; junction bases unmatched: 7. DNA of the CDR3: TGTGCCAGCAGAAAGTATCTAGCGGGAGGTGAGCAGTTCTTC. Protein product: CASRKYLAGGEQFF.

The rearrangement joins TRBV5-4 to TRBJ1-2; D is ambiguous. This CDR3 spans 12 amino acids. V gave up 0 bases and J gave up 5 bases, with 5 bases separating them. The germline V gene encodes CDR1 SGHNT and CDR2 YYREEE (reference sequence). The CDR3 DNA reads as TGTGCCAGCAGCTTGGCGGGGTATGGCTACACCTTC. Its protein is CASSLAGYGYTF.

This sequence joins TRBV27 and TRBJ2-3, with D possibly being TRBD2 (6 bases). The CDR3 consists of 17 residues. V lost 1 base and J lost 0, with 14 bases in between. Germline V gene data show CDR1 as MNHEY and CDR2 as SMNVEV (reference sequence). This chain's CDR3 is CASSLFPEGTSTDTQYF. The CDR3 DNA reads TGTGCCAGCAGTTTATTCCCGGAGGGGACCAGCACAGATACGCAGTATTTT.

The rearrangement uses TRBV29-1 and TRBJ2-7, with D possibly TRBD2 on 6 matching bases. The CDR3 is 11 residues long. Germline-derived CDR1 and CDR2 are SQVTM and ANQGSEA. With 7 bases removed from V and 3 bases from J, the gap between germline ends came to 10 bases. For the CDR3, the DNA is TGCAGCGGGTGGCGGGGCTACGAGCAGTACTTC. This gives the protein CSGWRGYEQYF.

The chain carries TRBV28 and TRBJ2-3; TRBD2 aligns across 7 bases. Germline lookup yields CDR1 MDHEN and CDR2 SYDVKM. The length of the CDR3 is 15 residues. Trimming at V came to 2 bases and at J to 2 bases, leaving 4 bases not matched to a gene. As DNA, the CDR3 is TGTGCCAGCAGTTTAGGGGGGGATCCCACAGATACGCAGTATTTT. It specifies CASSLGGDPTDTQYF.

The rearrangement joins TRBV5-8 to TRBJ1-2; D perhaps matches TRBD1 (5 bases). The CDR3 spans 14 residues. The germline CDR1 and CDR2 sequences are SGHTS and YDEGEE. V was cut by 3 bases and J by 5 bases, with 14 bases left in between. CDR3 bases: TGTGCCAGCAGCTGGAGGGACTTCTCATATGGCTACACCTTC. Protein product: CASSWRDFSYGYTF.

This clone was observed a few times. This chain links TRBV5-4 with TRBJ2-2, with D possibly TRBD2 on 6 matching bases. The CDR3 consists of 15 residues. Between the trimmed V and J ends, which lost 5 bases and 5 bases, there was a span of 16 bases. CDR1 and CDR2 from the germline V gene are SGHNT and YYREEE (reference sequence). The CDR3 DNA reads as TGTGCCAGCAGGTCGACTGGAGGGTATACCGGGGAGCTGTTTTTT. Protein: CASRSTGGYTGELFF.

V and J are TRBV9 and TRBJ2-3, with 9 bases lining up with TRBD2. The CDR3 is made up of 18 amino acids. Germline values: CDR1 SGDLS, CDR2 YYNGEE. Trimming took 0 bases from V and 3 from J; bases not matched to a gene: 11. The CDR3 loop reads CASSVEGLAGPGTDTQYF. The CDR3 DNA reads TGTGCCAGCAGCGTAGAAGGGCTAGCGGGGCCAGGGACAGATACGCAGTATTTT.